The source of this T cell receptor beta chain is a study of T cells after yellow fever vaccination. General study results and limits: Although the secondary response was weaker, it peaked faster, at day 5 versus 15.

V dropped 5 bases and J dropped 8; count of bases not matched to a gene: 7. This CDR3 is built from 14 residues. This clonotype was seen repeatedly, ten times or more. Its antigen is as yet unknown. Making TCR cDNA involved 5'RACE template switching, which added UMIs and a universal primer site. TCRdb reprocessed the 5' RACE reads with MiXCR, giving one entry per CDR3 protein. Here the sample spans approximately 300,000 distinct CDR3 sequences, around 6.8% being singletons. This TCR was recovered from a man aged 18 to 35 who received the YFV17D yellow fever vaccine. The chain is built from TRBV12-3 or TRBV12-4 and TRBJ1-4; 8 bases map to TRBD1. The sample was PBMCs, taken 45 days after the first yellow fever vaccination. Here the CDR3 DNA reads TGTGCCAGCAGTCATGGACAGGGTAGGGAAAAACTGTTTTTT. As protein: CASSHGQGREKLFF.